These 17 T cell receptor beta chains were all obtained from the same sample, sequenced in a study of blood T cell repertoires in COVID-19. Clones were sequenced by immunoSEQ multiplex PCR, and TCRdb holds only the in-frame ones, with some missing. Here the sample spans around 160,000 clones, 81% being singletons. The sequenced sample consisted of peripheral blood. These receptor sequences come from a man aged 55 to 70 with active or convalescent COVID-19.

This chain connects TRBV5-6 to TRBJ2-7; D ambiguous. The germline V gene encodes CDR1 SGHDT and CDR2 YYEEEE. The germline V and J ends were trimmed by 4 bases and 3 bases, with 20 bases remaining between them. The CDR3 has 16 amino acids. The chain's CDR3 is CASSQETQPGDYEQYF. The CDR3 coding sequence is TGTGCCAGCAGCCAGGAAACCCAGCCCGGCGACTACGAGCAGTACTTC.

This chain connects TRBV6-6 to TRBJ2-5; 7 bases map to TRBD1. The CDR3 has 14 amino acids. V shed 1 base and J 5 bases; nucleotides not matched to a gene: 4. The germline CDR1 and CDR2 sequences are MNHNY and SVGAGI (reference sequence). The CDR3 here is CASSYLGQRETQYF. The CDR3 DNA reads as TGTGCCAGCAGTTACTTGGGACAGCGCGAGACCCAGTACTTC.

This rearrangement joins TRBV18 to TRBJ1-5; 10 nucleotides match TRBD1. This CDR3 is built from 14 residues. The junction had 3 bases not matched to a gene; V was cut back by 6 bases and J by 4 bases. CDR1 and CDR2 (germline): KGHSH, LQKENI. This CDR3 is CASSRDRGNQPQHF. The CDR3 DNA reads as TGTGCCAGCTCCCGGGACAGGGGTAATCAGCCCCAGCATTTT. The full variable domain, with the rest looked up from reference TRBV18 and TRBJ1-5, is NAGVMQNPRHLVRRRGQEARLRCSPMKGHSHVYWYRQLPEEGLKFMVYLQKENIIDESGMPKERFSAEFPKEGPSILRIQQVVRGDSAAYFCASSRDRGNQPQHFGDGTRLSIL.

The V and J genes are TRBV6-5 and TRBJ2-1; 10 nucleotides match TRBD1. Germline values: CDR1 MNHEY, CDR2 SVGAGI. The CDR3 has 14 residues. V shed 6 bases, J shed 4 bases, and the junction held 3 bases outside the gene matches. The CDR3 here is CASSRQGAYNEQFF. CDR3 DNA: TGTGCCAGCAGCCGACAGGGGGCGTACAATGAGCAGTTCTTC.

The chain has TRBV11-2 and TRBJ2-7, with 9 bases aligning to TRBD1. The CDR3 consists of 14 residues. Germline V gene sequence: CDR1 SGHAT, CDR2 FQNNGV. V trimming: 4 bases; J trimming: 3 bases; junction bases outside the gene matches: 4. The CDR3 region has the DNA TGTGCCAGCAGCTCGGGACAGGGAGTCTACGAGCAGTACTTC. Its protein product is CASSSGQGVYEQYF.

V and J are TRBV5-1 and TRBJ1-2; the match to TRBD1 covers 7 bases. The CDR3 sequence is 17 residues long. Unmatched junction bases numbered 9, after V lost 1 base and J lost 0 bases. Germline CDR1 reads SGHRS; CDR2 reads YFSETQ. The DNA for the CDR3 is TGCGCCAGCAGCTTGACTCTACAGGGGTTGTCTAACTATGGCTACACCTTC. It specifies CASSLTLQGLSNYGYTF.

This chain connects TRBV6-5 to TRBJ2-2; D unresolved. There are 14 residues in the CDR3. Germline CDR1 and CDR2: MNHEY and SVGAGI. Trimming took off 3 bases at V and 0 bases at J, with 5 bases between the two ends. The CDR3 reads CASSYIANTGELFF. CDR3 bases: TGTGCCAGCAGTTATATTGCGAACACCGGGGAGCTGTTTTTT.

V and J are TRBV6-5 and TRBJ1-2; tentative D call: TRBD1 (5 bases). Germline CDR1 and CDR2: MNHEY and SVGAGI. The ends were cut back, 5 bases at V and 2 bases at J, with 9 bases in the middle. The length of the CDR3 is 13 residues. The CDR3, as DNA: TGTGCCAGCAGTCTGACAGTCAACTATGGCTACACCTTC. This sequence encodes CASSLTVNYGYTF.

The chain joins TRBV5-1 to TRBJ2-2; 11 bases fit TRBD2. CDR3 length: 17 amino acids. V lost 3 bases and J lost 6; bases outside the gene matches: 10. The V gene's germline CDR1 is SGHRS and CDR2 YFSETQ. This CDR3 reads CASSSNSGRAGPGELFF. The CDR3 bases are TGCGCCAGCAGCTCCAATAGCGGGAGGGCTGGACCCGGGGAGCTGTTTTTT.

V is TRBV3-1 (or the pseudogene TRBV3-2) and J is TRBJ2-1; D call uncertain. The germline CDR1 and CDR2 sequences are LGHDT and YNNKEL (reference sequence). The CDR3 runs 13 residues. V lost 5 bases to trimming and J lost 6 bases, with 11 bases between them. CDR3 sequence (DNA): TGTGCCAGCAGCTACCTCAGGTTCAATGAGCAGTTCTTC. Translating gives CASSYLRFNEQFF.

V and J are TRBV7-9 and TRBJ1-2; TRBD1 agrees at 10 bases. Trimming at V came to 4 bases and at J to 6 bases, leaving 5 bases not matched to a gene. The CDR3 sequence is 14 residues long. Germline V gene lookup returns CDR1 SEHNR and CDR2 FQNEAQ (reference sequence). In DNA form, the CDR3 reads TGTGCCAGCAGCTCCTCCGGGACAGGGGATGGCTACACCTTC. Translated: CASSSSGTGDGYTF.

The V gene is TRBV20-1, the J gene TRBJ1-3; D uncertain. Germline V CDR1 and CDR2: DFQATT, SNEGSKA (reference sequence). Trimming pared 3 bases from V and 0 bases from J, leaving 9 bases between. The CDR3 sequence is 14 residues long. The CDR3 sequence is CSASFQASGNTIYF. CDR3 bases: TGCAGTGCTAGTTTCCAGGCCTCTGGAAACACCATATATTTT.

CDR3 in DNA: TGTGCCAGCAGCCACGCAACCATGTCCGGGACAGGGTCCGTTGTTAGAGCTTTCTTT. Translated: CASSHATMSGTGSVVRAFF. This sequence joins TRBV4-2 and TRBJ1-1; 9 bases map to TRBD1. The germline V gene encodes CDR1 LGHNA and CDR2 YNFKEQ. Losses at the gene ends were 3 bases for V and 10 bases for J; bases not matched to a gene: 24. This CDR3 is 19 amino acids long.

The rearrangement joins TRBV14 to TRBJ1-6, with D possibly being TRBD1 (5 bases). The V end was cut by 3 bases, the J end by 9 bases, with 9 bases between. The CDR3 is 13 residues long. Germline values: CDR1 SGHDN, CDR2 FVKESK. CDR3 sequence (DNA): TGTGCCAGCAGCCAGGCAGGGTCTTCACCCCTCCACTTT. Protein product: CASSQAGSSPLHF.

This chain links TRBV6-5 with TRBJ2-7; D may be TRBD2 (5 bases). CDR1 and CDR2 from the germline V gene are MNHEY and SVGAGI. V lost 5 bases and J lost 7, with 15 bases in between. The CDR3 covers 13 residues. The CDR3 coding sequence is TGTGCCAGCAGTCCCCTGTCCCGAGGGGAGCAGTACTTC. Its translation is CASSPLSRGEQYF.

The chain uses TRBV5-6 and TRBJ1-2, with TRBD1 as a possible D gene (6 bases). With 4 bases removed from V and 8 bases from J, the gap between germline ends came to 18 bases. Germline lookup yields CDR1 SGHDT and CDR2 YYEEEE. This CDR3 region has 14 residues. DNA for the CDR3: TGTGCCAGCAGCCCCTGGGACACCTTTAGGGGCTACACCTTC. Translated, it gives CASSPWDTFRGYTF.

In its sample, this clone was seen many times. This chain uses TRBV7-2 with TRBJ2-3, with 8 bases aligning to TRBD1. The V and J ends lost 6 bases and 6 bases, in that order; junction bases with no gene match: 8. Germline V lookup: CDR1 SGHTA, CDR2 FQGNSA. The CDR3 totals 14 residues. DNA for the CDR3: TGTGCCAGCAGTGCACAGGGGGATGTTGATACGCAGTATTTT. Amino acids: CASSAQGDVDTQYF.